The rows below give T cell receptor beta chains drawn from one sample of a study of Graves' ophthalmopathy and Graves' hyperthyroidism. TCRdb processed the multiplex PCR reads anew with MiXCR; each CDR3 protein has one entry. The profile shows roughly 220,000 distinct CDR3 sequences, around 45% of them singletons. The sample consisted of peripheral blood. Receptors were obtained from an adult man with Graves' ophthalmopathy. Each CDR3 is given with its conserved first and last residue. D genes are given only for firm matches. Not every row has a clone size; where given, it reads once, few, many or a size class.

size,V,D,J,CDR3,DNA
-,TRBV6-5,-,TRBJ2-6,CASSRDRSSGANVLTF,TGTGCCAGCAGTCGAGACAGGAGCTCTGGGGCCAACGTCCTGACTTTC
few,TRBV7-6,-,TRBJ1-5,CASSPTNSNQPQHF,TGTGCCAGCAGCCCCACAAATAGCAATCAGCCCCAGCATTTT
-,TRBV2,TRBD1,TRBJ2-2,CASSSDQGAGTGELFF,TGTGCCAGCAGTTCTGACCAGGGGGCAGGCACCGGGGAGCTGTTTTTT
-,TRBV25-1,-,TRBJ1-2,CASSLGGARDYGYTF,TGTGCCAGCAGTTTAGGTGGGGCGCGGGACTATGGCTACACCTTC
few,TRBV19,-,TRBJ1-1,CASSGLMNTEAFF,TGTGCCAGTTCCGGGCTGATGAACACTGAAGCTTTCTTT
few,TRBV19,TRBD1,TRBJ1-1,CASTPESRQGTEAFF,TGTGCCAGTACCCCAGAATCCAGACAGGGGACTGAAGCTTTCTTT
-,TRBV25-1,TRBD2,TRBJ2-5,CASSEYFLAGGPETQYF,TGTGCCAGCAGTGAATATTTCCTAGCGGGGGGGCCGGAGACCCAGTACTTC
-,TRBV6-6,-,TRBJ2-7,CASGANEQYF,TGTGCCAGCGGCGCCAACGAGCAGTACTTC
few,TRBV29-1,-,TRBJ2-5,CSVALDRPETQYF,TGCAGCGTTGCATTAGACAGGCCCGAGACCCAGTACTTC
few,TRBV9,-,TRBJ2-2,CASSFPLANTGELFF,TGTGCCAGCAGCTTCCCGCTAGCGAACACCGGGGAGCTGTTTTTT
-,TRBV5-6,-,TRBJ1-1,CASSLVEFYTEAFF,TGTGCCAGCAGCTTGGTGGAGTTTTACACTGAAGCTTTCTTT
-,TRBV5-6,TRBD1,TRBJ1-1,CASSFDRDPEAFF,TGTGCCAGCAGCTTCGACAGGGACCCTGAAGCTTTCTTT